This TCR beta chain was identified during a study of cytomegalovirus exposure and HLA in healthy donors. Study in general: T cells numbering around 180 million yielded around 120 million unique TCR beta sequences in an earlier analysis.

Primers for the PCR totalled 60 Vbeta and 13 Jbeta. Assay used: immunoSEQ multiplex PCR; TCRdb lists only in-frame clones, some missing. The data contain some 150,000 clones, about two thirds of them seen just once; the ten biggest clones take up approximately 3%. With 6 bases removed from V and 4 bases from J, the gap between germline ends came to 22 bases. Germline assignment: CDR1 MDHEN and CDR2 SYDVKM. The CDR3 totals 16 residues. Likely unrecorded immune exposures existed in these nominally healthy donors. The receptor comes from a woman between 25 and 40 years old in good health and CMV-seronegative. Sequencing was carried out using PBMCs. V usage is TRBV28 and J usage is TRBJ2-7, with no clear D. CDR3 in DNA: TGTGCCAGCAGCTCCGAGGCGTGGCCCCTCGGATACGAGCAGTACTTC. Its translation: CASSSEAWPLGYEQYF.